The rows below give T cell receptor beta chains drawn from one sample of a study of neurological immune-mediated disorders. TCRdb used MiXCR to reprocess the 5' RACE reads, holding one entry per CDR3 protein. In the table there are 120,000 or so distinct CDR3 sequences, 3% to 3.5% of which are singletons. The sequencing input was PBMCs. Receptor source: a woman between 25 and 40 years old with multiple sclerosis. CDR3s include the opening cysteine and the closing phenylalanine or tryptophan. A D gene is named only where the DNA matches it firmly. Clone size, where shown, is once, few, many, or a class for clones that have expanded.

V	J	D	size	CDR3	DNA
TRBV11-2	TRBJ1-2	-	-	CASSFSGDVYGYTF	TGTGCCAGCAGCTTTTCGGGGGATGTCTATGGCTACACCTTC
TRBV20-1	TRBJ2-2	-	many	CSARDFREASTGELFF	TGCAGTGCTAGAGATTTCCGGGAAGCTTCCACCGGGGAGCTGTTTTTT
TRBV7-2	TRBJ1-1	-	many	CASSLVLQTLNTEAFF	TGTGCCAGCAGCTTAGTTCTGCAGACTTTGAACACTGAAGCTTTCTTT
TRBV20-1	TRBJ1-2	TRBD1	many	CSARPPGQSKAYGYTF	TGCAGTGCTAGACCCCCGGGACAGTCCAAGGCCTATGGCTACACCTTC
TRBV20-1	TRBJ2-7	TRBD2	-	CSASPGTSKKEQYF	TGCAGTGCTTCACCCGGGACTAGCAAGAAAGAGCAGTACTTC
TRBV7-7	TRBJ2-1	-	many	CASSLVLGPDEQFF	TGTGCCAGCAGCTTAGTCTTGGGGCCTGATGAGCAGTTCTTC
TRBV19	TRBJ2-1	TRBD1	many	CASTPTGWNEQFF	TGTGCCAGTACACCGACAGGGTGGAATGAGCAGTTCTTC
TRBV6-5	TRBJ2-5	-	many	CASRTIGGRETQYF	TGTGCCAGCAGGACGATAGGGGGGAGAGAGACCCAGTACTTC
TRBV20-1	TRBJ2-1	TRBD1	many	CSVSLPGGYNEQFF	TGCAGTGTTAGCCTCCCAGGGGGATACAATGAGCAGTTCTTC
TRBV20-1	TRBJ1-3	-	many	CSASEGNTIYF	TGCAGTGCTAGTGAAGGAAACACCATATATTTT
TRBV3-1	TRBJ2-3	-	many	CASSQGLADTQYF	TGTGCCAGCAGCCAAGGGCTAGCAGATACGCAGTATTTT
TRBV7-2	TRBJ2-5	-	many	CASSLRAVETQYF	TGTGCCAGCAGCTTGCGGGCGGTGGAGACCCAGTACTTC
TRBV29-1	TRBJ1-1	-	many	CSVGNRPNTEAFF	TGCAGCGTGGGGAATAGGCCGAACACTGAAGCTTTCTTT
TRBV20-1	TRBJ1-1	TRBD1	many	CSASNRGAVEAFF	TGCAGTGCAAGCAACAGGGGAGCCGTTGAAGCTTTCTTT
TRBV3-1	TRBJ1-1	-	-	CASTLGSRAMNTEAFF	TGTGCCAGCACCTTAGGTTCGAGGGCGATGAACACTGAAGCTTTCTTT
TRBV5-1	TRBJ2-1	-	many	CASSVTPSPSYNEQFF	TGCGCCAGCAGCGTGACTCCCAGCCCCTCCTACAATGAGCAGTTCTTC
TRBV30	TRBJ1-1	TRBD1	many	CAWSWTGGKAFF	TGTGCCTGGAGTTGGACAGGGGGAAAAGCTTTCTTT
TRBV6-5	TRBJ1-5	-	many	CASSSWGKGNQPQHF	TGTGCCAGCAGTTCCTGGGGAAAGGGCAATCAGCCCCAGCATTTT
TRBV12-3/TRBV12-4	TRBJ1-3	-	few	CASSPALSGKNIYF	TGTGCCAGCAGTCCAGCGCTCTCTGGAAAAAACATATATTTT
TRBV5-1	TRBJ1-1	-	many	CASSLGNGAEAFF	TGCGCCAGCAGCTTGGGGAATGGCGCTGAAGCTTTCTTT
TRBV20-1	TRBJ2-1	-	many	CSAYLSRDEQFF	TGCAGTGCCTACCTATCCAGGGATGAGCAGTTCTTC
TRBV30	TRBJ2-6	TRBD1	-	CAWRGQGPYSGANVLTF	TGTGCCTGGAGGGGACAGGGGCCCTACTCTGGGGCCAACGTCCTGACTTTC
TRBV25-1	TRBJ2-6	-	many	CASSISGANVLTF	TGTGCCAGCAGTATCTCTGGGGCCAACGTCCTGACTTTC
TRBV7-2	TRBJ2-1	-	many	CASDLQLGEQFF	TGTGCCAGCGACCTTCAGTTAGGCGAGCAGTTCTTC
TRBV10-3	TRBJ1-1	-	many	CAISESKAGRRAEAFF	TGTGCCATCAGTGAGTCGAAAGCAGGGAGGAGGGCTGAAGCTTTCTTT
TRBV12-3/TRBV12-4	TRBJ2-3	-	few	CASSFQQGTDTQYF	TGTGCCAGCAGTTTCCAACAGGGCACAGATACGCAGTATTTT
TRBV27	TRBJ2-1	-	many	CASSSRTASSYNEQFF	TGTGCCAGCAGTTCGAGGACCGCGAGCTCCTACAATGAGCAGTTCTTC
TRBV20-1	TRBJ2-2	TRBD1	many	CSANPPGQGETGELFF	TGCAGTGCTAACCCCCCCGGACAGGGAGAGACCGGGGAGCTGTTTTTT
TRBV7-2	TRBJ1-2	TRBD1	many	CASSEDRVLLGNYGYTF	TGTGCCAGCAGCGAGGACAGGGTGTTACTAGGGAACTATGGCTACACCTTC
TRBV12-3/TRBV12-4	TRBJ2-3	TRBD2	many	CASSFSGRADTQYF	TGTGCCAGCAGTTTTAGCGGGAGGGCAGATACGCAGTATTTT
TRBV4-3	TRBJ2-7	-	-	CASSHTRAYEQYF	TGCGCCAGCAGCCACACTAGAGCTTACGAGCAGTACTTC
TRBV6-5	TRBJ2-5	TRBD2	many	CASSPRAGGYQETQYF	TGTGCCAGCAGCCCCCGAGCGGGGGGGTACCAAGAGACCCAGTACTTC
TRBV7-2	TRBJ2-5	-	many	CASSPGQGETQYF	TGTGCCAGCAGCCCAGGGCAGGGAGAGACCCAGTACTTC
TRBV18	TRBJ2-5	TRBD2	many	CASSPLSGLAGETQYF	TGTGCCAGCTCACCACTCTCCGGACTAGCGGGAGAGACCCAGTACTTC